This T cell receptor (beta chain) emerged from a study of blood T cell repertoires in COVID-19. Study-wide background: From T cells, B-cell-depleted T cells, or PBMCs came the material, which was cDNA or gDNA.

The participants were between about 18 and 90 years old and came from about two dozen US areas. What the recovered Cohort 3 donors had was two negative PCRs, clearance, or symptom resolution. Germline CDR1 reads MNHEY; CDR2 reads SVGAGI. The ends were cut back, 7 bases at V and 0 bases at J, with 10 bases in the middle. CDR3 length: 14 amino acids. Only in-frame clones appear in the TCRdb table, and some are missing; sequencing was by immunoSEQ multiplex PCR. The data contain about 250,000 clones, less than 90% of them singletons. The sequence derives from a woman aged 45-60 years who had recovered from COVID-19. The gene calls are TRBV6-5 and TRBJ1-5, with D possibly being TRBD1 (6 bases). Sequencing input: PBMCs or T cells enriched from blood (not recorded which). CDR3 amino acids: CASTPGVSNQPQHF. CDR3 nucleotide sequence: TGTGCCAGCACCCCAGGGGTTAGCAATCAGCCCCAGCATTTT.